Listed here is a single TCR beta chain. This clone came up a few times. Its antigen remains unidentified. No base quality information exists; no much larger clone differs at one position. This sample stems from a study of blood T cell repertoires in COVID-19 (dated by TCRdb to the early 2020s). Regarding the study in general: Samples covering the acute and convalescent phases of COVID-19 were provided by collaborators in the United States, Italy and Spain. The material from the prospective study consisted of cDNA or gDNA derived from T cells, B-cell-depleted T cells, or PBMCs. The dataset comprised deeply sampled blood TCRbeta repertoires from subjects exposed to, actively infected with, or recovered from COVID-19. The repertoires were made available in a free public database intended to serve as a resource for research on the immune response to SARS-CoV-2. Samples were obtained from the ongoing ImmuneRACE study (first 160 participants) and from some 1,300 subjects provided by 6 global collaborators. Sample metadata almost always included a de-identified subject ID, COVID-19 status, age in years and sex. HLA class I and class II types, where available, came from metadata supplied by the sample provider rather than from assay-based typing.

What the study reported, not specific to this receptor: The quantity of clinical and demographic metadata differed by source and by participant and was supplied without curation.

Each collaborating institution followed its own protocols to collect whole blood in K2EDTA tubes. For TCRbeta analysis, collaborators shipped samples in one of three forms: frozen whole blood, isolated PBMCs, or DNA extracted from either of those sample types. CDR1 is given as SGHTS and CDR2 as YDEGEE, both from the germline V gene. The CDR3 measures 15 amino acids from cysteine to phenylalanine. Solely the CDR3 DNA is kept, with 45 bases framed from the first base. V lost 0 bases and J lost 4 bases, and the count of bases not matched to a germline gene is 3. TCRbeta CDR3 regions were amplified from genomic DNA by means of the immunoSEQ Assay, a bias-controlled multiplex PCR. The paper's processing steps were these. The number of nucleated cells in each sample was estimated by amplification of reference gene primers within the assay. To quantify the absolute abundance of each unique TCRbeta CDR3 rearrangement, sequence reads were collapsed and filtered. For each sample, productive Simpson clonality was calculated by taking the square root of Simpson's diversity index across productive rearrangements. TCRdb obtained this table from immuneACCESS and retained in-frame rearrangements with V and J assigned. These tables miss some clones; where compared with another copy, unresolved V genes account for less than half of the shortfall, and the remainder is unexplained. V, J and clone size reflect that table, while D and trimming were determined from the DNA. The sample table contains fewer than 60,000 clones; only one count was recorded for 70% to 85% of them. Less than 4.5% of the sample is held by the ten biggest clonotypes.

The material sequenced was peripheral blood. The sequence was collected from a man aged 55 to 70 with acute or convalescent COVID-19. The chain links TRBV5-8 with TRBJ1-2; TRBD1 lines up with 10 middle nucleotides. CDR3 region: CASSLAGTGAYGYTF. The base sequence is TGTGCCAGCAGCTTGGCCGGGACAGGGGCCTATGGCTACACCTTC.